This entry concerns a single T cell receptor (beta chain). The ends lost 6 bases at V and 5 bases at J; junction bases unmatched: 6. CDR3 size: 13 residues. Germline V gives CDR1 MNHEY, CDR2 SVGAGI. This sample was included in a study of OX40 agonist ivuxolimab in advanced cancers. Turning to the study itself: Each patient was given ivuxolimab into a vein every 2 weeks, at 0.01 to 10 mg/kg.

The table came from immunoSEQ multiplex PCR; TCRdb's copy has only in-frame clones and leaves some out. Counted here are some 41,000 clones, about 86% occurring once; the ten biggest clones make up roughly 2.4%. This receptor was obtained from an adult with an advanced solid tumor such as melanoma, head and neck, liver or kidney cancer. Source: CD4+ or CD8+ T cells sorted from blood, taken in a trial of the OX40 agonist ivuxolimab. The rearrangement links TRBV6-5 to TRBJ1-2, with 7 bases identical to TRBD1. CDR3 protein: CASSLQGNYGYTF. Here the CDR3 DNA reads TGTGCCAGCAGCTTACAGGGGAATTATGGCTACACCTTC.